Described below is a single TCR beta chain sequence and its context. It lacks a known antigen. The germline V gene (reference sequence) specifies SEHNR as CDR1 and FQNEAQ as CDR2. Counted from cysteine to phenylalanine, this CDR3 has 12 amino acids. No DNA appears here. The data belong to a study of monozygotic twins with inflammatory bowel disease (dated by TCRdb to between 2019 and 2020). Background on the whole study: A total of some 28 monozygotic twin pairs were included in the full study, comprising nine German pairs (four IBD-concordant, five IBD-discordant) and 19 IBD-discordant Danish pairs. The search for disease-associated traits relied mainly on comparing, within discordant pairs, IBD patients with their genetically identical healthy co-twins. Each individual had, on average, about 151 000 unique TCRalpha sequences and 181 000 unique TCRbeta sequences available for analysis. Overall study results and their limits: Different T cell subtypes could not be distinguished in the analysis. Differing immunosuppressive treatments among patients may have added background noise and inter-individual variability to the repertoires. Repertoire similarity did not differ between concordant and discordant twins, possibly due to limited statistical power. Compared with healthy twins, IBD patients had fewer clonotypes in common with other individuals, a difference most pronounced in patients showing signs of disease activity. The results gave no support for a single strong signal or clonotype linked to IBD. Measured by the inverse Simpson index, TCRbeta repertoire diversity was lower in IBD patients than in their healthy co-twins.

The library was built by means of 5' RACE. Preparation of each TCR library used around 3,500 ng of total RNA. cDNA was synthesized with SMARTScribe reverse transcriptase in eight separate reactions per sample. Unique molecular identifiers containing a 6-nucleotide sample barcode were introduced through template switching during cDNA synthesis. Amplification of TCRalpha and TCRbeta cDNA involved two nested PCRs of about 15 and 9 cycles, and each PCR was followed by bead purification. Before amplification, the cDNA was treated with uracil DNA-glycosylase and purified using the QIAquick PCR purification kit. The second PCR added Illumina TruSeq-compatible adapters along with sample-specific barcodes. Library quality and concentration were assessed using TapeStation and Qubit, and approximately 5 ng of each library was pooled. Pooled libraries were sequenced on an Illumina HiSeq2500 single-index Rapid Run with 2 x 100 bp reads and custom sequencing primers. The authors' analysis ran thus. MiGEC version 1.2.6 was used for UMI-based consensus assembly to correct PCR and sequencing errors. MiXCR version 2.1.1 handled V(D)J alignment, clonotype assembly and CDR3 extraction. Normalisation of gene usage, clonotype sharing and MAIT/NKT TCR abundance was achieved by analysing the top 1000, 10 000 and 20 000 clonotypes per sample. After downsampling to 27 000 UMIs, diversity was calculated as the inverse Simpson index using the vegan R package. Paired Mann-Whitney U tests were applied to discordant twin pairs, and Benjamini-Hochberg correction was used for multiple testing. TCRdb reanalyzed the reads, keeping one entry per CDR3 protein sequence and omitting DNA. The V and J calls shown here were made by TCRdb, not taken from the authors' results. The table for this sample records 350,000 to 500,000 distinct CDR3 sequences. The ten largest clonotypes hold 2% to 2.5% of the sample.

From each donor, an approximately 2.5 ml peripheral blood sample was collected into PAXgene tubes and kept at -80 degrees C. Total RNA was isolated from whole blood with the PAXgene blood miRNA kit on an automated QIAcube, without T cell sorting. Peripheral blood from monozygotic twin pairs concordant or discordant for inflammatory bowel disease was subjected to deep TCRalpha and TCRbeta repertoire profiling with unique molecular barcoding. Smoking habits were recorded for all twin pairs, and each individual was classified as a current, former or never smoker. The chain employs TRBV7-9 and TRBJ2-3; the D call of TRBD1 rests on TCRdb alone, since no DNA is present to check it. The receptor was derived from a human donor with ulcerative colitis or Crohn's disease, or a healthy co-twin of an affected twin (not recorded which). The sequencing sample was made of blood. The CDR3 loop reads CAGGTSTDTQYF.